This T cell receptor beta chain was found in a study of technical replicates of blood from several donors. The assay was immunoSEQ multiplex PCR, and TCRdb's table has in-frame clones only and misses some. The table has approximately 49,000 clones, roughly 92% seen once. Germline V gives CDR1 LGHNA, CDR2 YSLEER. Losses at the gene ends were 1 base for V and 5 bases for J; bases not matched to a gene: 1. CDR3 size: 14 residues. The specimen sequenced was PBMCs. The clonotype comes from a human donor in good health. Some clones in this sample may be carry-over from other donors' samples. J is TRBJ1-5 and V is TRBV4-3, with 8 bases identical to TRBD1. The CDR3 is CASSQGQGYQPQHF. The DNA for the CDR3 is TGCGCCAGCAGCCAAGGACAGGGGTATCAGCCCCAGCATTTT.